These 25 T cell receptor beta chains came from one sample sequenced in a study of CD8+ T cells in alopecia areata. Following extraction, RNA underwent reverse transcription to cDNA, which served as the sequencing template. Measured with immunoSEQ multiplex PCR; TCRdb has only the in-frame clones, and not every one. The sample gives around 35,000 clones, approximately 54% of which show up once; around 1.7% is in the top ten. For several patients, CD4+ cells were sorted into CD25+CD127- cells. Sequencing was performed on CD4+ Tregs sorted from blood. Receptors were obtained from a human donor with alopecia areata.

The chain combines TRBV28 with TRBJ1-1, with TRBD1 matching over 7 bases. This CDR3 region has 14 residues. Per germline, CDR1 MDHEN and CDR2 SYDVKM. Trimming cost V 6 bases and J 1 base; bases outside gene matches: 5. This CDR3 reads CASSENRGNTEAFF. CDR3 bases: TGTGCCAGCAGCGAAAACAGGGGGAACACTGAAGCTTTCTTT.

The chain combines TRBV4-3 with TRBJ2-3, with TRBD2 matching 10 bases. Germline loops: CDR1 LGHNA, CDR2 YSLEER. The CDR3 contains 18 residues. With V trimmed by 0 bases and J by 0 bases, 6 bases remained unmatched. The CDR3 nucleotides read TGCGCCAGCAGCCAAGATTTGAGCGGGGGGGCTAGCACAGATACGCAGTATTTT. Protein: CASSQDLSGGASTDTQYF.

A few counts support this clone. CDR3 region: CASSQSCGSFNSPLHF. The CDR3, as DNA: TGCGCCAGCAGTCAATCATGTGGGTCGTTTAATTCACCCCTCCACTTT. The chain uses TRBV23-1 and TRBJ1-6; unclear D gene. TRBV23-1 is an open reading frame, and its role is uncertain. The length of the CDR3 is 16 residues. V dropped 0 bases and J dropped 6 bases, with 12 bases sitting between them.

The chain joins TRBV4-1 to TRBJ2-2, with TRBD1 as a possible D gene (6 bases). Germline CDR1 and CDR2: MGHRA and YSYEKL. The CDR3 totals 17 residues. V was cut by 1 base and J by 3 bases, with 15 bases left in between. CDR3 sequence: CASSQAVGRGDTGELFF. CDR3 in DNA: TGCGCCAGCAGCCAAGCGGTGGGCAGGGGAGACACCGGGGAGCTGTTTTTT.

By share of the sample, this clone is medium-sized. J is TRBJ2-3 and V is TRBV2; no definite D call. CDR1 and CDR2 (germline): SNHLY, FYNNEI. V was shortened by 3 bases and J by 6 bases, with 7 bases between the two germline ends. This CDR3 comprises 12 residues. The CDR3 region has the DNA TGTGCCAGCAGTGACGACGCGGATACGCAGTATTTT. Residues: CASSDDADTQYF.

The chain employs TRBV7-2 and TRBJ1-2; D is uncertain. Looked up from germline, CDR1 is SGHTA and CDR2 is FQGNSA. Deletions cut 0 bases from V and 3 bases from J, with 20 bases between. The CDR3 is 18 residues long. CDR3 bases: TGTGCCAGCAGCTTAGCGCATTTGCGGGGTTCCGGGGACTATGGCTACACCTTC. Residues: CASSLAHLRGSGDYGYTF.

The chain is built from TRBV29-1 and TRBJ2-7; 8 nucleotides align to TRBD1. This CDR3 region has 14 residues. The J segment lost 6 bases and the V segment lost 7 bases, leaving 14 bases of the junction unmatched. Germline V gives CDR1 SQVTM, CDR2 ANQGSEA. This CDR3 is CSAGDRPQVAEQYF. CDR3 coding DNA: TGCAGCGCGGGGGACAGGCCCCAGGTTGCCGAGCAGTACTTC.

The rearrangement joins TRBV6-1 to TRBJ1-2, with D maybe TRBD1 (5 bases). Germline V gene data show CDR1 as MNHNS and CDR2 as SASEGT. There are 13 residues in the CDR3. V dropped 2 bases and J dropped 7 bases, with 11 bases sitting between them. The CDR3: CASSEILQGGYTF. The CDR3 coding sequence is TGTGCCAGCAGTGAAATTTTGCAGGGTGGCTACACCTTC.

The rearrangement links TRBV7-2 to TRBJ2-1; 16 nucleotides agree with TRBD2. Germline V gene lookup returns CDR1 SGHTA and CDR2 FQGNSA. The CDR3 has 18 residues. With V trimmed by 4 bases and J by 13 bases, 16 bases remained unmatched. The DNA for the CDR3 is TGTGCCAGCAGCTCCGCTCCTGCCGGGACTAGCGGGAGGGCCGAACAGTTCTTC. Translation: CASSSAPAGTSGRAEQFF.

This chain uses TRBV5-1 with TRBJ2-5; tentative D call: TRBD2 (6 bases). CDR3 length: 11 residues. V was clipped by 4 bases and J by 5 bases, with 6 bases between them. CDR1 is SGHRS and CDR2 is YFSETQ in the germline V gene. The CDR3 here is CASSGGETQYF. The CDR3 region has the DNA TGCGCCAGCAGCGGAGGGGAGACCCAGTACTTC.

This chain uses TRBV4-3 with TRBJ2-2; D unresolved. Trimming left V 1 base short and J 7 bases short, with 4 bases between. Germline V CDR1 and CDR2: LGHNA, YSLEER. The CDR3 has 12 amino acids. The CDR3 loop reads CASSQAVGELFF. CDR3 nucleotides: TGCGCCAGCAGCCAAGCCGTCGGGGAGCTGTTTTTT.

The table lists this clone with a few counts. The V gene is TRBV28, the J gene TRBJ2-7, with TRBD1 matching over 8 bases. V lost 3 bases to trimming and J lost 4 bases; unmatched junction nucleotides: 5. The CDR3 sequence is 14 residues long. In germline, CDR1 is MDHEN, CDR2 SYDVKM. CDR3 protein: CASSLAGGKYEQYF. DNA of the CDR3: TGTGCCAGCAGTTTGGCAGGGGGCAAGTACGAGCAGTACTTC.

V is TRBV23-1 and J is TRBJ1-2, with a possible D match to TRBD1 (5 bases). TRBV23-1 is an ORF, with its function uncertain. The CDR3 has 12 amino acids. Trimming took 11 bases from V and 4 from J, leaving 14 bases between them. The CDR3 DNA reads as TGCGCCGGCACTCAGGGAGGCTATGGCTACACCTTC. Translating it yields CAGTQGGYGYTF.

V and J are TRBV18 and TRBJ2-7; D is undetermined. The V end was cut by 0 bases, the J end by 9 bases, with 12 bases between. Germline CDR1 reads KGHSH; CDR2 reads LQKENI. This CDR3 contains 13 residues. The CDR3 DNA follows: TGTGCCAGCTCACCACCGGACCGTACCCGGCAGTACTTC. Its translation: CASSPPDRTRQYF.

The genes are TRBV5-1 and TRBJ2-7, with 7 nucleotides matching TRBD2. Germline assignment: CDR1 SGHRS and CDR2 YFSETQ. This CDR3 is built from 14 residues. Trimming cost V 3 bases and J 2 bases; bases outside gene matches: 5. The CDR3 region is CASSWGGVTYEQYF. The CDR3 coding sequence is TGCGCCAGCAGCTGGGGAGGGGTAACCTACGAGCAGTACTTC.

The CDR3 sequence is CASSQGDSYEQYF. The CDR3, as DNA: TGCGCCAGCAGCCAGGGAGACTCCTACGAGCAGTACTTC. The chain employs TRBV10-1 and TRBJ2-7, with D perhaps given as TRBD1 or TRBD2 (5 bases each). CDR1 WNHNN and CDR2 SYGVQD come from the germline V gene (reference sequence). The CDR3 runs 13 residues. Trimming shortened V by 6 bases and J by 0 bases, and 9 bases separated the two germline ends.

CDR3: CASSLQGLNYNEQFF. The CDR3 nucleotides are TGTGCCAGCAGCCTGCAGGGGCTCAACTACAATGAGCAGTTCTTC. The V call is TRBV9, the J call TRBJ2-1; D perhaps matches TRBD1 (6 bases). CDR1 is SGDLS, CDR2 YYNGEE, per germline. V was clipped by 4 bases and J by 3 bases, with 14 bases between them. CDR3 length: 15 amino acids.

This rearrangement joins TRBV5-6 to TRBJ1-4; D uncertain. Germline V gives CDR1 SGHDT, CDR2 YYEEEE. The CDR3 has 14 residues. V shed 6 bases and J shed 2 bases, with 11 bases lying between them. The DNA for the CDR3 is TGTGCCAGCAAGGCGGTTCATACTAATGAAAAACTGTTTTTT. Protein product: CASKAVHTNEKLFF.

The chain uses TRBV7-9 and TRBJ1-1; D not certain. The V gene lost 7 bases and the J gene lost 6 bases, with 18 bases spanning the gap. This CDR3 is built from 14 residues. The germline gives CDR1 SEHNR, CDR2 FQNEAQ (reference sequence). The CDR3 nucleotides read TGTGCCAGCACCTTCACGGGAGGGTGGTCTGAAGCTTTCTTT. It specifies CASTFTGGWSEAFF.

A single count supports this clone. This sequence joins TRBV5-1 and TRBJ2-3; D gene uncertain. The germline gives CDR1 SGHRS, CDR2 YFSETQ. Trimming left V 0 bases short and J 10 bases short, with 15 bases between. CDR3 length: 14 amino acids. The CDR3 here is CASSLVPDQRAQYF. The CDR3 DNA is TGCGCCAGCAGCTTGGTGCCCGACCAGCGAGCGCAGTATTTT.

The chain carries TRBV9 and TRBJ1-1; a weak D match, TRBD1 (5 bases). The CDR3 runs to 13 residues. The V end was cut by 4 bases, the J end by 3 bases, with 10 bases between. Germline assignment: CDR1 SGDLS and CDR2 YYNGEE. The CDR3 loop is CASSTWDDTEAFF. For the CDR3, the DNA is TGTGCCAGCAGCACTTGGGACGACACTGAAGCTTTCTTT.

The CDR3 is CSASRASTYNEQFF. In DNA form, the CDR3 reads TGCAGCGCCAGTAGGGCGAGTACCTACAATGAGCAGTTCTTC. The rearrangement links TRBV29-1 to TRBJ2-1; D not resolved. V lost 7 bases and J lost 2, with 15 bases in between. Germline-derived CDR1 and CDR2 are SQVTM and ANQGSEA. The CDR3 extends over 14 amino acids.

The chain employs TRBV21-1 and TRBJ2-3; no DNA check was done on the table's D call, TRBD1. TRBV21-1 is a recognized pseudogene. The length of the CDR3 is 19 residues. The CDR3 DNA sequence: TGTGCCAGCAGCCCCTTCGGCAGGGCCGAACAACGATACACAGATACGCAGTATTTT. Its protein is CASSPFGRAEQRYTDTQYF.

This clone was picked up a small number of times. The chain has TRBV29-1 and TRBJ2-7; D not certain. Trimming took off 4 bases at V and 3 bases at J, with 13 bases between the two ends. This CDR3 has 13 residues. Germline-derived CDR1 and CDR2 are SQVTM and ANQGSEA. As DNA, the CDR3 is TGCAGCGTTGTCCTCCCAACGGGCTACGAGCAGTACTTC. Translated: CSVVLPTGYEQYF.

The chain recombines TRBV7-2 with TRBJ1-4; D unclear. This CDR3 region has 12 residues. V was shortened by 5 bases and J by 3 bases, with 4 bases between the two germline ends. Germline CDR1 reads SGHTA; CDR2 reads FQGNSA. The CDR3 here is CASSRPNEKLFF. CDR3 nucleotides: TGTGCCAGCAGCCGGCCTAATGAAAAACTGTTTTTT.